This TCR beta chain derives from a study of beta chain features in type 1 diabetes. At the level of the study: Examination covered under 110 million sorted cells spanning all samples.

Study-level findings and limits: Equally in patients and controls, PCR might preferentially amplify shorter templates. Individuals with type 1 diabetes displayed fewer insertions and more deletions at VDJ junctions.

The V gene's germline CDR1 is SQVTM and CDR2 ANQGSEA. The CDR3 runs to 12 residues. The V end lost 6 bases, the J end lost 0 bases, and 9 bases lay between the germline ends. It was via CD45RO/CCR7/CD25/CD127/CD95/CD27 that CD4+ naive, central memory, regulatory and stem cell-like memory cells were sorted. On this clone: Its cognate antigen is unknown.

Every isolated RNA sample was fully reverse transcribed, so sequencing captured expressed TCRB transcripts. Sequencing was performed with immunoSEQ multiplex PCR; in TCRdb, only in-frame clones are kept and a portion is missing. Of about 620,000 clones listed, around 15% are singletons. Sequenced sample: naive CD4+ T cells from blood. The chain carries TRBV29-1 and TRBJ2-7; no clear D gene. This receptor was taken from a young man in good health. CDR3 sequence: CSVVGISYEQYF. The CDR3 DNA sequence: TGCAGCGTGGTTGGGATCTCCTACGAGCAGTACTTC.